This T cell receptor beta chain is drawn from a study of blood T cell repertoires in COVID-19. At the level of the study: Specimens from acute and convalescent COVID-19 originated in the United States, Italy and Spain.

Germline assignment: CDR1 MNHEY and CDR2 SMNVEV (reference sequence). The junction had 14 bases not matched to a gene; V was cut back by 0 bases and J by 4 bases. This CDR3 contains 18 residues. Authors' data handling: Amplification with reference gene primers provided the estimates of nucleated cell counts. Using immunoSEQ multiplex PCR, the repertoire was profiled, and TCRdb retains in-frame clones only, with some absent. V and J calls and clone size are those listed in that table; D and trimming were worked out from the DNA. The sample gives a few hundred thousand clones, around 84% of which show up once; roughly 3.6% is in the top ten.

Input material: peripheral blood. The sequence derives from a young woman with acute or convalescent COVID-19. V gene TRBV27 combines with J gene TRBJ1-2; 7 nucleotides agree with TRBD1. DNA of the CDR3: TGTGCCAGCAGTTTATCCGGGAATCGCCAGGGGGGATCCTATGGCTACACCTTC. Translation: CASSLSGNRQGGSYGYTF.